Presented here are 20 T cell receptor beta chains from one specimen sequenced in a study of hypomethylating agent response in myelodysplastic syndrome. The data were produced by immunoSEQ multiplex PCR, yet TCRdb's version contains in-frame clones alone and is incomplete. The data contain 5,000 to 6,500 clones, approximately 81% of them seen just once; the ten biggest clones take up around a quarter. Sequencing was performed on bone marrow, taken before or after starting hypomethylating agent treatment for myelodysplastic syndrome (not recorded which). These receptors came from a human donor with myelodysplastic syndrome.

The gene calls are TRBV15 and TRBJ2-1, with 14 bases fitting TRBD2. V lost 5 bases to trimming and J lost 6 bases; unmatched junction nucleotides: 9. The germline gives CDR1 LNHNV, CDR2 YYDKDF (reference sequence). The CDR3 is 17 residues long. In nucleotides, the CDR3 is TGTGCCACCAGCCGAAGGACTAGCGGGAGGTATCTCAATGAGCAGTTCTTC. Translation gives CATSRRTSGRYLNEQFF.

The chain recombines TRBV11-3 with TRBJ2-7; D gene ambiguous. Trimming removed 0 bases from V and 4 bases from J, with 13 bases in between. The length of the CDR3 is 15 residues. CDR1 is SGHNT, CDR2 YENEEA, per germline. The CDR3 bases are TGTGCCAGCAGCTTAGAAGCCACCCTTGGATACGAGCAGTACTTC. Amino acid sequence: CASSLEATLGYEQYF.

This chain uses TRBV28 with TRBJ2-7, with D perhaps matching TRBD1 (6 bases). Trimming took off 6 bases at V and 7 bases at J, with 10 bases between the two ends. Germline loops: CDR1 MDHEN, CDR2 SYDVKM. The CDR3 runs to 11 residues. In DNA form, the CDR3 reads TGTGCCAGCAGCCTTGACAGGGAGCAGTACTTC. Protein: CASSLDREQYF.

The chain combines TRBV2 with TRBJ2-1; D is possibly TRBD2 (5 bases). Germline V lookup: CDR1 SNHLY, CDR2 FYNNEI. The V end lost 6 bases, the J end lost 14 bases, and 17 bases lay between the germline ends. This CDR3 has 12 residues. The CDR3: CASRDASQMKFF. The DNA of the CDR3 is TGTGCCAGCAGAGACGCTAGCCAGATGAAGTTCTTC.

The chain is built from TRBV4-1 and TRBJ2-1; 7 positions agree with TRBD1. Germline CDR1 is MGHRA and CDR2 is YSYEKL. J gave up 4 bases and V 4 bases, and 4 bases lay outside the gene matches. This CDR3 has 14 residues. Written as DNA, the CDR3 is TGCGCCAGCAGCCGCTTGGGACAGTACAATGAGCAGTTCTTC. Translation: CASSRLGQYNEQFF.

This rearrangement joins TRBV7-2 to TRBJ1-6; 9 bases are a match to TRBD1. The CDR3 is 15 amino acids. CDR1 and CDR2 from the germline V gene are SGHTA and FQGNSA. V dropped 1 base and J dropped 9; count of bases not matched to a gene: 4. In DNA, the CDR3 is TGTGCCAGCAGCTTAGATGGGACAGGGAGTTCACCCCTCCACTTT. The encoded protein is CASSLDGTGSSPLHF. Full variable domain (remainder filled in from reference TRBV7-2 and TRBJ1-6): GAGVSQSPSNKVTEKGKDVELRCDPISGHTALYWYRQSLGQGLEFLIYFQGNSAPDKSGLPSDRFSAERTGGSVSTLTIQRTQQEDSAVYLCASSLDGTGSSPLHFGNGTRLTVT.

This clone was observed a single time. The chain joins TRBV6-5 to TRBJ2-4; D is uncertain. Per germline, CDR1 MNHEY and CDR2 SVGAGI. V was pared by 7 bases and J by 1 base, with 8 bases between. The CDR3 is 13 amino acids. The CDR3 region has the DNA TGTGCCAGCACTTCTGCTGCCAAAAACATTCAGTACTTC. It codes for CASTSAAKNIQYF.

The V and J genes are TRBV27 and TRBJ1-2, with a weak D call TRBD1 (6 bases). V gave up 3 bases and J gave up 3 bases, with 17 bases separating them. The CDR3 is made up of 16 amino acids. CDR1 is MNHEY and CDR2 is SMNVEV in the germline V gene (reference sequence). CDR3 sequence: CASSFRGGGMDYGYTF. The CDR3 region has the DNA TGTGCCAGCAGTTTTAGGGGGGGAGGAATGGACTATGGCTACACCTTC.

This clone was found once. The chain's CDR3 is CASSVVPSGGLYNEQFF. The CDR3 region has the DNA TGTGCCAGCAGCGTAGTCCCTAGCGGGGGCCTCTACAATGAGCAGTTCTTC. V usage is TRBV9 and J usage is TRBJ2-1, with 10 bases lining up with TRBD2. The CDR3 spans 17 residues. J gave up 3 bases and V 0 bases, and 6 bases lay outside the gene matches. Germline V gives CDR1 SGDLS, CDR2 YYNGEE.

V is TRBV6-1 and J is TRBJ2-3, with D maybe TRBD1 (5 bases). V was cut by 7 bases and J by 6 bases, with 14 bases left in between. Germline assignment: CDR1 MNHNS and CDR2 SASEGT. This CDR3 comprises 13 residues. The DNA of the CDR3 is TGTGCCAGCACAGGGCCCCAACGGGATACGCAGTATTTT. Residues: CASTGPQRDTQYF.

The rearrangement joins TRBV18 to TRBJ2-7; no firm D call. In germline, CDR1 is KGHSH, CDR2 LQKENI. The CDR3 length is 12 residues. The germline V and J ends were trimmed by 2 bases and 2 bases, with 4 bases remaining between them. In DNA form, the CDR3 reads TGTGCCAGCTCACCAGGGACCTACGAGCAGTACTTC. It specifies CASSPGTYEQYF.

The chain links TRBV7-8 to TRBJ2-5, with D possibly TRBD2 on 5 matching bases. The germline V gene has CDR1 SGHVS and CDR2 FQNEAQ. Trimming removed 4 bases from V and 3 bases from J, with 18 bases in between. The CDR3 length is 16 residues. CDR3 in DNA: TGTGCCAGCAGCTCCCTTTTACTAGTTGGGGAAGAGACCCAGTACTTC. This encodes CASSSLLLVGEETQYF.

The CDR3 DNA reads as TGCAGCGTTGTCGGGGATGGGACCTACGAGCAGTACTTC. Its translation is CSVVGDGTYEQYF. The V gene is TRBV29-1, the J gene TRBJ2-5; D is possibly TRBD2 (5 bases). Near its end, the DNA agrees better with TRBJ2-7, so the J call may be wrong. CDR3 length: 13 amino acids. Germline lookup yields CDR1 SQVTM and CDR2 ANQGSEA.

The chain has TRBV5-1 and TRBJ2-7, with a possible D match to TRBD2 (5 bases). CDR1 is SGHRS, CDR2 YFSETQ, per germline. The CDR3 runs 14 residues. Between the trimmed V and J ends, which lost 0 bases and 2 bases, there was a span of 9 bases. CDR3 region: CASSLALDTYEQYF. DNA for the CDR3: TGCGCCAGCAGCTTGGCACTAGATACCTACGAGCAGTACTTC.

The chain is built from TRBV13 and TRBJ1-6, with a possible D match to TRBD1 (5 bases). The CDR3 has 12 residues. Deletions cut 4 bases from V and 8 bases from J, with 6 bases between. Germline assignment: CDR1 PRHDT and CDR2 FYEKMQ (reference sequence). CDR3 residues: CASSSRDSPLHF. DNA of the CDR3: TGTGCCAGCAGCTCCAGGGATTCACCCCTCCACTTT.

This clone has only a few counts. This rearrangement joins TRBV2 to TRBJ2-4; a weak D match, TRBD2 (7 bases). Between the trimmed V and J ends, which lost 6 bases and 3 bases, there was a span of 15 bases. Germline V CDR1 and CDR2: SNHLY, FYNNEI. The CDR3 totals 15 residues. The CDR3 spells CASRRGGSDKNIQYF. The CDR3 region has the DNA TGTGCCAGCAGAAGGGGGGGATCGGACAAAAACATTCAGTACTTC.

V gene TRBV7-6 combines with J gene TRBJ2-2; D is uncertain. This CDR3 is 17 amino acids long. The V gene lost 3 bases and the J gene lost 2 bases, with 16 bases spanning the gap. Germline V gene lookup returns CDR1 SGHVS and CDR2 FNYEAQ. Written as DNA, the CDR3 is TGTGCCAGCAGCTTTCCCCCGATAGCTGCCAACACCGGGGAGCTGTTTTTT. Its translation: CASSFPPIAANTGELFF.

The rearrangement joins TRBV5-1 to TRBJ1-3; D gene uncertain. Trimming took 9 bases from V and 0 from J, leaving 10 bases between them. CDR3 size: 13 residues. Germline assignment: CDR1 SGHRS and CDR2 YFSETQ. CDR3 nucleotide sequence: TGCGCCACCAAAAACCCCTCTGGAAACACCATATATTTT. This codes for CATKNPSGNTIYF.

The chain combines TRBV5-6 with TRBJ2-3; D unresolved. There are 13 residues in the CDR3. CDR1 is SGHDT and CDR2 is YYEEEE in the germline V gene. The V end lost 0 bases, the J end lost 3 bases, and 5 bases lay between the germline ends. CDR3 sequence reads: CASSLGPTDTQYF. DNA for the CDR3: TGTGCCAGCAGCTTGGGTCCGACAGATACGCAGTATTTT. Complete variable domain (other parts from reference TRBV5-6 and TRBJ2-3): DAGVTQSPTHLIKTRGQQVTLRCSPKSGHDTVSWYQQALGQGPQFIFQYYEEEERQRGNFPDRFSGHQFPNYSSELNVNALLLGDSALYLCASSLGPTDTQYFGPGTRLTVL.

This chain joins TRBV27 and TRBJ1-4; 10 bases match TRBD1. V shed 3 bases and J 7 bases; nucleotides not matched to a gene: 5. CDR1 and CDR2 from the germline V gene are MNHEY and SMNVEV (reference sequence). The CDR3 has 15 amino acids. The CDR3 nucleotides are TGTGCCAGCAGTTTTACCGGGACAGGGGTTGAAAAACTGTTTTTT. This codes for CASSFTGTGVEKLFF. The whole variable domain, filled in from reference TRBV27 and TRBJ1-4, reads EAQVTQNPRYLITVTGKKLTVTCSQNMNHEYMSWYRQDPGLGLRQIYYSMNVEVTDKGDVPEGYKVSRKEKRNFPLILESPSPNQTSLYFCASSFTGTGVEKLFFGSGTQLSVL.